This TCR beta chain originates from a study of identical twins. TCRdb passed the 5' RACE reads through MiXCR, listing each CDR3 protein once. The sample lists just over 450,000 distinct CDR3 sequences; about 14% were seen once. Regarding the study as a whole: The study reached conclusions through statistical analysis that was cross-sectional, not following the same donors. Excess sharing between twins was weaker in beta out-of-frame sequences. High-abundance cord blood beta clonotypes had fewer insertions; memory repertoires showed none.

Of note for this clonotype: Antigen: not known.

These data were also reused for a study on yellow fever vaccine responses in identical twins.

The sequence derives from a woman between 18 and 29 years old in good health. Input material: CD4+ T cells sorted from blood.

The CDR3 reads CSASAITHEQYF. CDR3 DNA: TGCAGTGCCAGCGCGATAACCCACGAGCAGTACTTC. V and J are TRBV20-1 and TRBJ2-7; D gene unclear. Trimming removed 6 bases from V and 5 bases from J, with 14 bases in between. The CDR3 is 12 residues long. In germline, CDR1 is DFQATT, CDR2 SNEGSKA (reference sequence).